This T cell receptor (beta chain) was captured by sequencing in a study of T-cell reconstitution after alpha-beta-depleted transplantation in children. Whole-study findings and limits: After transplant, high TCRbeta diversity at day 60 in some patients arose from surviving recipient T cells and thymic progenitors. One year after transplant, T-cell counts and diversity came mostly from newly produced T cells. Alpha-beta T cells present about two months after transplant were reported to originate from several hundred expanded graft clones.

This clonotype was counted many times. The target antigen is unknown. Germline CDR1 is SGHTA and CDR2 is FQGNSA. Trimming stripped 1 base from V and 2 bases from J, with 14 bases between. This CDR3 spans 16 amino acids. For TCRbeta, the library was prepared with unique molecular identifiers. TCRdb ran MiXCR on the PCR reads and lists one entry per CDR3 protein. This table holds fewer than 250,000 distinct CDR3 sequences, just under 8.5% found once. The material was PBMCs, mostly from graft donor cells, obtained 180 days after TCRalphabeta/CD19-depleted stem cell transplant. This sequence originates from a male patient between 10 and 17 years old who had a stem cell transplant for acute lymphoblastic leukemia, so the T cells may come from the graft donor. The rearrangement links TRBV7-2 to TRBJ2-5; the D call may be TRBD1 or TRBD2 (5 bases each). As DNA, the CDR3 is TGTGCCAGCAGCTTAGGATCGAGTTGGGGGCAAGAGACCCAGTACTTC. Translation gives CASSLGSSWGQETQYF.